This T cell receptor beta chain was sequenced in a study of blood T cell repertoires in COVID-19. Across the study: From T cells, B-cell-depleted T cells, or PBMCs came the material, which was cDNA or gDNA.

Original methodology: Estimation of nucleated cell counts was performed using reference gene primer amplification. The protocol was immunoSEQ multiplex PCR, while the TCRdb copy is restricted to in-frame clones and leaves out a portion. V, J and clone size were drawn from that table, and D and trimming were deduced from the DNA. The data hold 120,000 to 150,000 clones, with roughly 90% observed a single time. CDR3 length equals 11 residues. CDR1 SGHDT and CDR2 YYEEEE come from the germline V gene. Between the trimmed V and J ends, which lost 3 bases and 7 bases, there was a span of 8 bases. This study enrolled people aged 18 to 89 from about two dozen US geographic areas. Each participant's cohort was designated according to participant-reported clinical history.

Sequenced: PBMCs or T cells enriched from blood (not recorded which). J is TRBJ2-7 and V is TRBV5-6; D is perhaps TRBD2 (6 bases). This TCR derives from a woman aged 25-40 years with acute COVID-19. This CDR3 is CASSWGGEQYF. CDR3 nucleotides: TGTGCCAGCAGCTGGGGAGGAGAGCAGTACTTC.